One sample yielded the 24 T cell receptor beta chains listed below, sequenced in a study of T cells after yellow fever vaccination. TCRdb re-called the 5' RACE reads with MiXCR, one entry per CDR3 protein. Here the sample spans 160,000 or so distinct CDR3 sequences, more than 5.5% being singletons. This sample comprised CD4+ T cells sorted from PBMCs, obtained 4 to 5 days after the first yellow fever vaccination. The receptors were gathered from a man aged 18 to 35 who received the YFV17D yellow fever vaccine.

This clonotype was counted at least ten times. The chain is built from TRBV20-1 and TRBJ2-5; D perhaps matches TRBD2 (6 bases). V was trimmed by 2 bases and J by 4 bases, leaving 11 bases between them. Germline values: CDR1 DFQATT, CDR2 SNEGSKA (reference sequence). The CDR3 loop spans 13 amino acids. The CDR3 is CSARNGGRETQYF. In nucleotides, the CDR3 is TGCAGTGCTAGAAATGGAGGGAGAGAGACCCAGTACTTC.

This chain links TRBV2 with TRBJ2-3; 8 bases are a match to TRBD1. This CDR3 has 14 amino acids. Germline CDR1 SNHLY, CDR2 FYNNEI. The V gene end was trimmed by 2 bases and the J gene end by 6 bases; junction bases not matched to a gene: 4. The CDR3 DNA follows: TGTGCCAGCAGTGAACAGGGGGCCTGGGATACGCAGTATTTT. Protein sequence: CASSEQGAWDTQYF.

This clonotype appeared many times. The chain recombines TRBV25-1 with TRBJ2-7; D possibly corresponds to TRBD1 (6 bases). Per the germline V gene, CDR1 is MGHDK and CDR2 is SYGVNS. This CDR3 has 13 amino acids. With 2 bases removed from V and 4 bases from J, the gap between germline ends came to 9 bases. The CDR3 DNA reads TGTGCCAGCAGTGAAGGGGGCTGGTACGAGCAGTACTTC. Protein: CASSEGGWYEQYF.

This clonotype was found many times. The rearrangement uses TRBV7-8 and TRBJ2-5; D unresolved. Germline assignment: CDR1 SGHVS and CDR2 FQNEAQ. Trimming removed 5 bases from V and 4 bases from J, with 14 bases in between. The CDR3 extends over 14 amino acids. CDR3: CASSPRGARETQYF. The CDR3 region has the DNA TGTGCCAGCAGCCCCCGTGGAGCACGAGAGACCCAGTACTTC.

V is TRBV7-9 and J is TRBJ2-5, with a possible D match to TRBD2 (6 bases). Germline CDR1 reads SEHNR; CDR2 reads FQNEAQ (reference sequence). CDR3 length equals 13 residues. V was cut by 2 bases and J by 5 bases, with 9 bases left in between. The CDR3 DNA sequence: TGTGCCAGCAGCTTATATGGGGGGGAGACCCAGTACTTC. This translates into CASSLYGGETQYF. The variable domain in full, with the rest retrieved from reference TRBV7-9 and TRBJ2-5, is DTGVSQNPRHKITKRGQNVTFRCDPISEHNRLYWYRQTLGQGPEFLTYFQNEAQLEKSRLLSDRFSAERPKGSFSTLEIQRTEQGDSAMYLCASSLYGGETQYFGPGTRLLVL.

A remark on this clonotype: This may be a read error: a much more frequent sequence differs by one nucleotide. V is TRBV24-1 and J is TRBJ2-3; D is undetermined. V was shortened by 3 bases and J by 4 bases, with 4 bases between the two germline ends. The CDR3 has 12 amino acids. Per the germline V gene, CDR1 is KGHDR and CDR2 is SFDVKD. CDR3 amino acids: CATSDSADTQYF. The CDR3 DNA is TGTGCCACCAGTGATAGTGCAGATACGCAGTATTTT.

This clonotype was found many times. The chain has TRBV20-1 and TRBJ1-1, with D unresolved. V lost 2 bases and J lost 1, with 8 bases in between. There are 13 residues in the CDR3. Germline assignment: CDR1 DFQATT and CDR2 SNEGSKA (reference sequence). CDR3 DNA sequence: TGCAGTGCTAGACCCGACGGGAACACTGAAGCTTTCTTT. It specifies CSARPDGNTEAFF.

The J gene is TRBJ1-5, the V gene TRBV20-1; a weak D match, TRBD1 (5 bases). The CDR3 length is 14 residues. Germline V gene sequence: CDR1 DFQATT, CDR2 SNEGSKA (reference sequence). Trimming stripped 6 bases from V and 2 bases from J, with 14 bases between. CDR3 in DNA: TGCAGTGCCCTAGAGGGAGGGGGCAATCAGCCCCAGCATTTT. Its translation is CSALEGGGNQPQHF.

In its sample, this clonotype was seen a few times. The chain couples TRBV7-8 to TRBJ1-3; D is ambiguous. Trimming stripped 5 bases from V and 1 base from J, with 12 bases between. CDR1 and CDR2 (germline): SGHVS, FQNEAQ. CDR3 length: 15 amino acids. Here the CDR3 DNA reads TGTGCCAGCAGCCTGGTTCGAAGTTCTGGAAACACCATATATTTT. This sequence encodes CASSLVRSSGNTIYF.

This clonotype was observed a few times. The chain couples TRBV12-3 or TRBV12-4 to TRBJ2-1; D perhaps matches TRBD2 (5 bases). The ends were cut back, 7 bases at V and 2 bases at J, with 21 bases in the middle. The CDR3 is made up of 17 amino acids. The CDR3 DNA sequence: TGTGCCAGCACCTCCGGGAAGAGAAAGCGGCCCTACAATGAGCAGTTCTTC. It yields the protein CASTSGKRKRPYNEQFF.

This clonotype was seen many times. The rearrangement uses TRBV5-1 and TRBJ2-3; unclear D gene. Trimming removed 4 bases at V and 2 bases at J, with 11 bases between. From germline, CDR1 is SGHRS and CDR2 YFSETQ. This CDR3 has 14 amino acids. DNA of the CDR3: TGCGCCAGCAGCCGCCTGGACCCCACAGATACGCAGTATTTT. Translated, it gives CASSRLDPTDTQYF.

This clonotype was seen ten or more times. V is TRBV5-1 and J is TRBJ2-7, with TRBD2 matching 7 bases. CDR1 SGHRS and CDR2 YFSETQ come from the germline V gene. CDR3 length: 13 amino acids. V gave up 4 bases and J gave up 0 bases; unmatched junction bases: 1. DNA for the CDR3: TGCGCCAGCAGCACGGGGGGCTCCTACGAGCAGTACTTC. This gives the protein CASSTGGSYEQYF.

This clonotype has at least ten counts. The chain combines TRBV7-9 with TRBJ1-5; D gene ambiguous. The CDR3 is 12 residues long. V dropped 7 bases and J dropped 8 bases, with 12 bases sitting between them. Germline V gives CDR1 SEHNR, CDR2 FQNEAQ (reference sequence). For the CDR3, the DNA is TGTGCCAGCATCTCCTCTTGGAAGCCCCAGCATTTT. Encoded protein: CASISSWKPQHF.

This sequence joins TRBV7-9 and TRBJ1-1, with a weak D call TRBD1 (6 bases). Looked up from germline, CDR1 is SEHNR and CDR2 is FQNEAQ (reference sequence). V was clipped by 5 bases and J by 6 bases, with 10 bases between them. CDR3 length: 12 amino acids. DNA of the CDR3: TGTGCCAGCAGCGCAAGGGGGTCTGAAGCTTTCTTT. Amino acid sequence: CASSARGSEAFF. Supplemented by reference TRBV7-9 and TRBJ1-1, the full variable domain reads DTGVSQNPRHKITKRGQNVTFRCDPISEHNRLYWYRQTLGQGPEFLTYFQNEAQLEKSRLLSDRFSAERPKGSFSTLEIQRTEQGDSAMYLCASSARGSEAFFGQGTRLTVV.

The table lists this clonotype with many counts. The chain employs TRBV12-3 or TRBV12-4 and TRBJ2-5; a possible D gene is TRBD1 (6 bases). The V end was cut by 6 bases, the J end by 3 bases, with 11 bases between. The CDR3 is 13 amino acids. DNA of the CDR3: TGTGCCAGCAGCTTACAGGGAGAAGAGACCCAGTACTTC. Its translation: CASSLQGEETQYF.

This clonotype was recorded at least ten times. The rearrangement uses TRBV5-1 and TRBJ2-2; possible D gene TRBD1, 6 bases. V lost 2 bases and J lost 6, with 11 bases in between. The germline CDR1 and CDR2 sequences are SGHRS and YFSETQ. The CDR3 consists of 14 residues. The CDR3 is CASSLAGVAGELFF. CDR3 coding DNA: TGCGCCAGCAGCTTAGCAGGGGTTGCCGGGGAGCTGTTTTTT.

The chain is built from TRBV11-2 and TRBJ2-5, with D tentatively TRBD1 (6 bases). CDR1 and CDR2 (germline): SGHAT, FQNNGV. The length of the CDR3 is 14 residues. V lost 2 bases and J lost 1, with 8 bases in between. CDR3 sequence reads: CASSLPGAQETQYF. CDR3 in DNA: TGTGCCAGCAGCTTACCAGGGGCCCAAGAGACCCAGTACTTC.

This clonotype came up many times. The chain joins TRBV20-1 to TRBJ2-7; D perhaps matches TRBD1 (6 bases). The V end lost 7 bases, the J end lost 3 bases, and 10 bases lay between the germline ends. The CDR3 has 11 amino acids. CDR1 is DFQATT, CDR2 SNEGSKA, per germline (reference sequence). CDR3 sequence: CSGQDLYEQYV. The CDR3 DNA sequence: TGCAGTGGACAGGACCTCTACGAGCAGTACGTC.

This clonotype was recorded many times. The V and J genes are TRBV5-4 and TRBJ1-4; 7 bases fit TRBD1. J gave up 7 bases and V 4 bases, and 7 bases lay outside the gene matches. The CDR3 totals 14 residues. From germline, CDR1 is SGHNT and CDR2 YYREEE (reference sequence). In DNA, the CDR3 is TGTGCCAGCAGCCGACAGGGAGCGGCTGAAAAACTGTTTTTT. Translating gives CASSRQGAAEKLFF.

This clonotype has ten or more counts. The chain employs TRBV5-4 and TRBJ2-1; 7 bases fit TRBD1. There are 15 residues in the CDR3. The junction had 7 bases not matched to a gene; V was cut back by 4 bases and J by 3 bases. Germline V lookup: CDR1 SGHNT, CDR2 YYREEE (reference sequence). The DNA for the CDR3 is TGTGCCAGCAGCCGAGACAGGGCAGGCTACAATGAGCAGTTCTTC. Amino acid sequence: CASSRDRAGYNEQFF.

The rearrangement uses TRBV19 and TRBJ2-3; no definite D call. Per germline, CDR1 LNHDA and CDR2 SQIVND (reference sequence). The ends were cut back, 3 bases at V and 2 bases at J, with 9 bases in the middle. This CDR3 has 14 amino acids. This chain's CDR3 is CASSMYSPTDTQYF. In DNA form, the CDR3 reads TGTGCCAGTAGTATGTACTCTCCCACAGATACGCAGTATTTT.

The rearrangement links TRBV7-3 to TRBJ2-4, with 10 nucleotides matching TRBD1. CDR1 and CDR2 (germline): SGHTA, FQGTGA. The CDR3 has 16 amino acids. V dropped 6 bases and J dropped 2; count of bases not matched to a gene: 7. In DNA, the CDR3 is TGTGCCAGCAGTCCGACAGGGGGCACGTCCAAAAACATTCAGTACTTC. This encodes CASSPTGGTSKNIQYF.

This clonotype was observed a few times. This chain joins TRBV9 and TRBJ2-7; perhaps TRBD1 as D (6 bases). The CDR3 extends over 15 amino acids. Germline V CDR1 and CDR2: SGDLS, YYNGEE. V was clipped by 0 bases and J by 7 bases, with 17 bases between them. CDR3 sequence: CASSVGTASYEEQYF. CDR3 DNA: TGTGCCAGCAGCGTAGGGACAGCCTCCTACGAAGAGCAGTACTTC.

This clonotype was counted ten times or more. Here the CDR3 reads CASSPSGGPLTGELFF. The CDR3 nucleotides read TGTGCCAGCAGTCCGAGCGGGGGCCCCCTCACCGGGGAGCTGTTTTTT. This chain links TRBV12-3 or TRBV12-4 with TRBJ2-2, with TRBD2 matching over 8 bases. V shed 5 bases and J 4 bases; nucleotides not matched to a gene: 9. The CDR3 extends over 16 amino acids.